Described below is a single TCR beta chain sequence and its context. The CDR3 totals 15 residues. Germline V gene sequence: CDR1 MDHEN, CDR2 SYDVKM. Germline trimming cut 1 base from V and 8 bases from J; bases unmatched to any gene: 11. Using immunoSEQ multiplex PCR, the repertoire was profiled, and TCRdb retains in-frame clones only, with some absent. The sample carries about 73,000 clones, over 80% recorded once. The sample comes from a study of blood T cell repertoires in COVID-19. The source of this sequence is a man older than 75 with active or convalescent COVID-19. This chain links TRBV28 with TRBJ2-7, with 7 bases that match TRBD1. The sample consisted of peripheral blood. DNA of the CDR3: TGTGCCAGCAGTTTATCCTCCCCGACAGGGTCTCAGCAGTACTTC. Residues: CASSLSSPTGSQQYF.